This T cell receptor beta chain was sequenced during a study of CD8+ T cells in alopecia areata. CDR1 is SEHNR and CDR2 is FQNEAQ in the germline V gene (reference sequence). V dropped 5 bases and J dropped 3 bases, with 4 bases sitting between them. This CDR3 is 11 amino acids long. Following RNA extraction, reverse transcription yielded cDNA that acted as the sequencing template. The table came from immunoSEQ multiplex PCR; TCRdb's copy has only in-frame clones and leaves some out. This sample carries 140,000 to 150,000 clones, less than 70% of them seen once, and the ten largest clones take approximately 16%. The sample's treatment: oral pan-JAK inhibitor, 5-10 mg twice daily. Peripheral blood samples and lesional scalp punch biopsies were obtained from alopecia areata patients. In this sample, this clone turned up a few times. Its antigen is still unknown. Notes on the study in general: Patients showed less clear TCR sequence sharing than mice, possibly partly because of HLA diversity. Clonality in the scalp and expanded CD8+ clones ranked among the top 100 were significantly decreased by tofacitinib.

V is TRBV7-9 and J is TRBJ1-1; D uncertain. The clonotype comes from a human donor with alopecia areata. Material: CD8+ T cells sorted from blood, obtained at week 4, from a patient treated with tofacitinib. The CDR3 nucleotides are TGTGCCAGCAGCCACGACACTGAAGCTTTCTTT. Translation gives CASSHDTEAFF.